Sequencing of this T cell receptor beta chain was carried out in a study of OX40 agonist ivuxolimab in advanced cancers. Study-wide background: Dosing consisted of intravenous ivuxolimab at 0.01 to 10 mg/kg every 2 weeks. Aged roughly 23 to 79 with a mean of roughly 63 years, they were around 79% male.

CDR1 and CDR2 from the germline V gene are SGHDN and FVKESK. This CDR3 is built from 13 residues. Trimming removed 3 bases from V and 10 bases from J, with 14 bases in between. Findings and caveats of the study: CD8+ T cells (on average) carried more expanded clones than CD4+ T cells. There was clonal expansion of CD4+ and CD8+ blood T cells by week 6 at 0.1 to 3.0 mg/kg.

Profiling relied on immunoSEQ multiplex PCR, and the TCRdb table lists in-frame clones only, not all of them. This sample carries approximately 80,000 clones, about nine tenths of them seen once, and the ten largest clones take around 0.19%. With respect to this clone: Its antigen is not identified.

The chain couples TRBV14 to TRBJ2-3; D not certain. Sequenced material: CD4+ or CD8+ T cells sorted from blood, taken in a trial of the OX40 agonist ivuxolimab. The TCR originated in an adult with an advanced solid tumor such as melanoma, head and neck, liver or kidney cancer. CDR3 nucleotides: TGTGCCAGCAGCCAGGGTCACGCATTGGCGCAGTATTTT. It specifies CASSQGHALAQYF.